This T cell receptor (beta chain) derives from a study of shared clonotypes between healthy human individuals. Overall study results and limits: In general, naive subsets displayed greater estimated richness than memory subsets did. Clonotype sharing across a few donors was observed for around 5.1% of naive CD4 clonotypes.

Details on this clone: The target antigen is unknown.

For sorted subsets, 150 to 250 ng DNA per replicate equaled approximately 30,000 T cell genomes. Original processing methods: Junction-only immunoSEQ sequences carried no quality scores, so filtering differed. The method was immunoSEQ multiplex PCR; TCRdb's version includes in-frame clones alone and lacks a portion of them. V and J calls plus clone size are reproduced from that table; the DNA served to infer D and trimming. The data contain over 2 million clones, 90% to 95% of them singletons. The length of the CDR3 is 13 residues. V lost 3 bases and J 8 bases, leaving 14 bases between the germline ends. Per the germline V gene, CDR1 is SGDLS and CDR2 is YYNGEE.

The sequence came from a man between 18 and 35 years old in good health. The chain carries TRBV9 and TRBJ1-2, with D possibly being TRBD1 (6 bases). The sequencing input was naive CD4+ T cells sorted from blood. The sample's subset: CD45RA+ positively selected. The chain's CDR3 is CASSAGQFSGYTF. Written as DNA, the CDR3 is TGTGCCAGCAGCGCCGGACAGTTCTCCGGCTACACCTTC.